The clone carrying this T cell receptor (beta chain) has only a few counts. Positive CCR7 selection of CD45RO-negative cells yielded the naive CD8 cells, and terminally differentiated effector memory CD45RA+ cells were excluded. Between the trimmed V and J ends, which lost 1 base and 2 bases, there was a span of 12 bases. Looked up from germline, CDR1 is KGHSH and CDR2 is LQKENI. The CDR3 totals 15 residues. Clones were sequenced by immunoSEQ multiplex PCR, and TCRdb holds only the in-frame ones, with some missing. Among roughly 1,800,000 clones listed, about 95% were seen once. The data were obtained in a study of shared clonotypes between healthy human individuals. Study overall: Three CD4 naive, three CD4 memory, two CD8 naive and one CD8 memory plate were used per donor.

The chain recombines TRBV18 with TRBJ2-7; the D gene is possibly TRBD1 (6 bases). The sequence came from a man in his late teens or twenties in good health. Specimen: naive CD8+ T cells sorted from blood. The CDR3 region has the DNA TGTGCCAGCTCACCACAGGACAGTCTCCCCTACGAGCAGTACTTC. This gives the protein CASSPQDSLPYEQYF.